This passage covers 17 T cell receptor beta chains from one sample sequenced in a study of response to subunit inactivated influenza vaccine (dated by TCRdb to between 2017 and 2018). Receptor amplification or capture employed RT-PCR. Sequencing took place on an Illumina HiSeq 2500. TCRdb itself trimmed the public reads at Q25 with fastp, ran MiXCR and retained productive beta chains. Every distinct CDR3 protein forms one entry, paired with its most common genes and DNA. The sample profile shows under 750,000 distinct CDR3 sequences; approximately 12% of them were found once. Of the sample, roughly 10% is held by the ten largest clones. This specimen consisted of PBMCs from blood, obtained on the day of vaccination. The receptors were gathered from a man in his fifties who received an inactivated influenza vaccine. Donor details come from another sample of the same person, matched by shared clones.

The chain employs TRBV5-1 and TRBJ1-2; D perhaps matches TRBD1 (5 bases). This CDR3 comprises 13 residues. Trimming stripped 7 bases from V and 6 bases from J, with 16 bases between. Per the germline V gene, CDR1 is SGHRS and CDR2 is YFSETQ. The DNA for the CDR3 is TGCGCCAGCGCCCCTGAAAGGGGAAATGGCTACACCTTC. Translated: CASAPERGNGYTF.

This chain uses TRBV5-1 with TRBJ2-1; tentative D call: TRBD1 (6 bases). Trimming removed 4 bases from V and 5 bases from J, with 28 bases in between. CDR1 and CDR2 (germline): SGHRS, YFSETQ. This CDR3 spans 19 amino acids. This CDR3 reads CASSGRRVEDPSGDNEQFF. CDR3 nucleotides: TGCGCCAGCAGCGGACGCCGGGTGGAGGACCCATCAGGGGACAATGAGCAGTTCTTC.

J is TRBJ1-1 and V is TRBV20-1, with D unresolved. CDR3 length: 10 amino acids. Germline CDR1 DFQATT, CDR2 SNEGSKA (reference sequence). The V end was cut by 4 bases, the J end by 4 bases, with 4 bases between. The CDR3 bases are TGCAGTGCTAAGTTCACTGAAGCTTTCTTT. This translates into CSAKFTEAFF.

This clonotype turned up a few times. The J gene is TRBJ2-1, the V gene TRBV20-1; the match to TRBD2 covers 8 bases. There are 13 residues in the CDR3. The germline V gene has CDR1 DFQATT and CDR2 SNEGSKA (reference sequence). The trim removed 3 bases at V and 5 bases at J, leaving 3 bases unmatched. This CDR3 reads CSASAGGHNEQFF. The CDR3 coding sequence is TGCAGTGCTAGCGCGGGGGGCCACAATGAGCAGTTCTTC.

This clonotype was observed a handful of times. The chain combines TRBV4-2 with TRBJ1-2; D gene ambiguous. This CDR3 is built from 12 residues. V gave up 0 bases and J gave up 9 bases, with 8 bases separating them. CDR1 is LGHNA and CDR2 is YNFKEQ in the germline V gene. The CDR3 spells CASSQETRRYTF. CDR3 nucleotide sequence: TGTGCCAGCAGCCAAGAGACCAGGCGCTACACCTTC.

This clonotype was detected many times. The J gene is TRBJ1-2, the V gene TRBV7-9, with a possible D match to TRBD1 (6 bases). There are 16 residues in the CDR3. Germline lookup yields CDR1 SEHNR and CDR2 FQNEAQ (reference sequence). V was trimmed by 3 bases and J by 0 bases, leaving 14 bases between them. Here the CDR3 reads CASSFVDRRANYGYTF. CDR3 nucleotides: TGTGCCAGCAGCTTCGTCGACAGGCGAGCTAACTATGGCTACACCTTC.

This clonotype occurred many times. This chain joins TRBV20-1 and TRBJ2-2; maybe TRBD1 (5 bases). Germline CDR1 reads DFQATT; CDR2 reads SNEGSKA (reference sequence). The CDR3 consists of 12 residues. The ends were cut back, 4 bases at V and 6 bases at J, with 9 bases in the middle. CDR3 residues: CSANTGPGELFF. The DNA for the CDR3 is TGCAGTGCTAACACAGGTCCCGGGGAGCTGTTTTTT.

This clonotype was detected only a few times. The chain recombines TRBV6-1 with TRBJ2-3; D might be TRBD2 (5 bases). The length of the CDR3 is 13 residues. CDR1 MNHNS and CDR2 SASEGT come from the germline V gene. V was shortened by 6 bases and J by 4 bases, with 11 bases between the two germline ends. The CDR3 sequence is CASSRRRADTQYF. CDR3 DNA sequence: TGTGCCAGCAGCCGACGGCGGGCAGATACGCAGTATTTT.

V gene TRBV27 combines with J gene TRBJ2-3; TRBD1 matches at 7 bases. The CDR3 contains 14 residues. CDR1 is MNHEY, CDR2 SMNVEV, per germline (reference sequence). J lost 5 bases, V lost 5 bases, and 7 bases had no gene match. CDR3 DNA sequence: TGTGCCAGCAGTAACAGGGGACCAGGAGATACGCAGTATTTT. Amino acid sequence: CASSNRGPGDTQYF.

The V and J genes are TRBV4-1 and TRBJ2-2, with D perhaps TRBD1 (5 bases). Trimming removed 1 base from V and 0 bases from J, with 15 bases in between. The CDR3 contains 18 residues. Germline V gene data show CDR1 as MGHRA and CDR2 as YSYEKL. CDR3 loop: CASSQGLFRASNTGELFF. CDR3 nucleotide sequence: TGCGCCAGCAGCCAAGGGTTGTTCAGGGCCTCGAACACCGGGGAGCTGTTTTTT.

The V call is TRBV27, the J call TRBJ2-1; D possibly corresponds to TRBD1 (5 bases). Trimming removed 6 bases from V and 0 bases from J, with 12 bases in between. In germline, CDR1 is MNHEY, CDR2 SMNVEV (reference sequence). The CDR3 has 15 amino acids. The CDR3 coding sequence is TGTGCCAGCAGGCTGACAGACTTCTCCTACAATGAGCAGTTCTTC. It specifies CASRLTDFSYNEQFF.

V is TRBV20-1 and J is TRBJ2-1; 12 bases match TRBD2. The CDR3 totals 17 residues. Germline CDR1 and CDR2: DFQATT and SNEGSKA (reference sequence). The V gene end was trimmed by 4 bases and the J gene end by 0 bases; junction bases not matched to a gene: 7. In DNA, the CDR3 is TGCAGTGCTAAAGAGACTAGCGGGAGATTCTCCTACAATGAGCAGTTCTTC. As protein: CSAKETSGRFSYNEQFF.

This clonotype was seen a handful of times. The genes are TRBV12-3 or TRBV12-4 and TRBJ2-5, with 9 bases that match TRBD1. V trimming: 6 bases; J trimming: 5 bases; junction bases outside the gene matches: 7. There are 14 residues in the CDR3. The CDR3: CASSLQGAGETQYF. The DNA of the CDR3 is TGTGCCAGCAGCCTACAGGGGGCAGGGGAGACCCAGTACTTC.

The rearrangement links TRBV20-1 to TRBJ2-7; 7 bases are a match to TRBD2. The CDR3 is made up of 14 amino acids. Germline V gene data show CDR1 as DFQATT and CDR2 as SNEGSKA (reference sequence). The junction had 7 bases not matched to a gene; V was cut back by 3 bases and J by 2 bases. Here the CDR3 reads CSARLAGRPYEQYF. The DNA for the CDR3 is TGCAGTGCTAGGTTAGCGGGTCGCCCCTACGAGCAGTACTTC.

This clonotype was seen a handful of times. This rearrangement joins TRBV5-1 to TRBJ2-7; tentatively, D is TRBD1 (6 bases). V lost 4 bases and J lost 3, with 11 bases in between. The CDR3 is 13 residues long. Per the germline V gene, CDR1 is SGHRS and CDR2 is YFSETQ. Here the CDR3 reads CASSAPTGYEQYF. The CDR3 DNA follows: TGCGCCAGCAGCGCGCCGACAGGCTACGAGCAGTACTTC.

This clonotype was counted between two and nine times. The rearrangement links TRBV5-1 to TRBJ2-1; 9 nucleotides line up with TRBD2. The CDR3 has 16 amino acids. CDR1 is SGHRS and CDR2 is YFSETQ in the germline V gene. The V segment lost 0 bases and the J segment 5 bases; nucleotides outside the gene matches: 6. CDR3 sequence reads: CASSLVASGTHNEQFF. DNA of the CDR3: TGCGCCAGCAGCTTGGTGGCTAGCGGGACTCACAATGAGCAGTTCTTC. Together with reference TRBV5-1 and TRBJ2-1, the CDR3 gives the full variable domain: KAGVTQTPRYLIKTRGQQVTLSCSPISGHRSVSWYQQTPGQGLQFLFEYFSETQRNKGNFPGRFSGRQFSNSRSEMNVSTLELGDSALYLCASSLVASGTHNEQFFGPGTRLTVL.

This clonotype has ten or more counts. The V call is TRBV12-3 or TRBV12-4, the J call TRBJ2-2; D might be TRBD1 (5 bases). The ends were cut back, 6 bases at V and 8 bases at J, with 19 bases in the middle. The CDR3 extends over 15 amino acids. The CDR3 DNA sequence: TGTGCCAGCAGCCGCTTAGGGGTCCTTGAGGGGGAGCTGTTTTTT. Translated, it gives CASSRLGVLEGELFF.